This T cell receptor beta chain was recovered during a study of blood T cells in healthy people across ages. Background on the study: About one barcoded beta molecule per two T cells came from capture by template switching.

Points on this clonotype: Its target is not known.

The CDR3 runs to 12 residues. Deletions cut 3 bases from V and 5 bases from J, with 8 bases between. Germline V gene lookup returns CDR1 GTSNPN and CDR2 SVGIG (reference sequence). Sample-barcoded 5' priming and a J-beta primer mix drove a second PCR of roughly 7 to 11 cycles. TCRdb fed the 5' RACE reads into MiXCR, producing one record per CDR3 protein. The sample shows more than 800,000 distinct CDR3 sequences, around 30% of them seen only once. Whole-study results and caveats: Unknown donor CMV status possibly confounded expanded clonotype changes. The study found more naive CD4+ cells and higher diversity in long-lived than aged donors.

Ranging in age from about 6 to 100, the donors were healthy Caucasian individuals from Russia. The gene calls are TRBV30 and TRBJ1-5; TRBD1 might be the D (5 bases). The receptor comes from a woman of 80 years or more in good health. Sequenced sample: blood. The DNA for the CDR3 is TGTGCCTGGAGGCAGGGCGATCAGCCCCAGCATTTT. It yields the protein CAWRQGDQPQHF.